This T cell receptor (beta chain) stems from a study of cytomegalovirus exposure and HLA in healthy donors. PCR primers comprised 60 Vbeta and 13 Jbeta primers. TCRdb keeps only in-frame clones here, not all; method: immunoSEQ multiplex PCR. The sample carries fewer than 120,000 clones, about four fifths recorded once. CDR1 and CDR2 from the germline V gene are SGHRS and YFSETQ. V lost 2 bases and J lost 3; bases outside the gene matches: 4. The CDR3 covers 15 residues. The chain employs TRBV5-1 and TRBJ2-3; TRBD2 matches 9 bases. This TCR was sampled from an older woman in good health and CMV-seropositive. The sequenced sample consisted of PBMCs. CDR3 sequence: CASSLAGGVTDTQYF. The CDR3 DNA reads as TGCGCCAGCAGCTTAGCGGGAGGCGTAACAGATACGCAGTATTTT.